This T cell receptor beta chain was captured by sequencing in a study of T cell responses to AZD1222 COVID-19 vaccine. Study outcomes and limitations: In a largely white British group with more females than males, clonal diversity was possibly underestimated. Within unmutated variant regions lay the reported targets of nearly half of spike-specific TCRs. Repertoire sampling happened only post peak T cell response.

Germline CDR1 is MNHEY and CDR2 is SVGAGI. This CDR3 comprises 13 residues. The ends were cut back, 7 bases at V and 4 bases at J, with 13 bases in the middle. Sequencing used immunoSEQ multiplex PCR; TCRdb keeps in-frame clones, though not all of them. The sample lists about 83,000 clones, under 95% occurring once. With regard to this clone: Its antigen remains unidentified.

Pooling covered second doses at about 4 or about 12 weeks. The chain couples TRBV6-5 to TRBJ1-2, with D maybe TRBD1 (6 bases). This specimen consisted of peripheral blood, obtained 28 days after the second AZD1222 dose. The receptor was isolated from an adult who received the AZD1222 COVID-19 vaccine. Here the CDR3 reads CASTNTGIYGYTF. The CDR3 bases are TGTGCCAGCACCAACACAGGGATCTATGGCTACACCTTC.